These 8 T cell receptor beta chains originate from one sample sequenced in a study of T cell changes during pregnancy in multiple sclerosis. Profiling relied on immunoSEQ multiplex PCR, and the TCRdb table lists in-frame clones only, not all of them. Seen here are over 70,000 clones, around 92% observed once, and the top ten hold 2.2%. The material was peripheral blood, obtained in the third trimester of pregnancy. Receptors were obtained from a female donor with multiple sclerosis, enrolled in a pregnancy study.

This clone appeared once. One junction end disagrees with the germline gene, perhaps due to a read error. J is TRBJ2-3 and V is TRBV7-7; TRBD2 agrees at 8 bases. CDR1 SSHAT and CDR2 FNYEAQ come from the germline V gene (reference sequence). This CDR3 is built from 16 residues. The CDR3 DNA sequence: TGTGCTAGCAGCTTGGGACTAGGGAGCGTAGGAGATACGCAGTATTTT. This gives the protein CASSLGLGSVGDTQYF.

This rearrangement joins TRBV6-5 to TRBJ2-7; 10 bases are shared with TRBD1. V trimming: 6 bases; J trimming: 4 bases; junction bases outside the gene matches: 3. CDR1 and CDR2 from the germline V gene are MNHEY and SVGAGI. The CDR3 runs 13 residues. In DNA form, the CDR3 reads TGTGCCAGCAGGGCGGGACAGGGGTACGAGCAGTACTTC. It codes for CASRAGQGYEQYF.

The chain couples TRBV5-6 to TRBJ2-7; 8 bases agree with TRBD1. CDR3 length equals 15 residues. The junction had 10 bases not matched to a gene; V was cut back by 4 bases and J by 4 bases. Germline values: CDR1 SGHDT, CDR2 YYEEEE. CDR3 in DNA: TGTGCCAGCAGCGGTCCGGACAGGGATAGGTACGAGCAGTACTTC. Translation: CASSGPDRDRYEQYF.

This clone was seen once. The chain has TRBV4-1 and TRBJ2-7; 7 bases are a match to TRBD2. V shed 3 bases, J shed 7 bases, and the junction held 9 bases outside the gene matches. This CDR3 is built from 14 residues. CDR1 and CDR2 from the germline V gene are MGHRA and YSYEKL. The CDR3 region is CASSHPGEGWEQYF. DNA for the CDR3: TGCGCCAGCAGCCATCCCGGGGAGGGGTGGGAGCAGTACTTC.

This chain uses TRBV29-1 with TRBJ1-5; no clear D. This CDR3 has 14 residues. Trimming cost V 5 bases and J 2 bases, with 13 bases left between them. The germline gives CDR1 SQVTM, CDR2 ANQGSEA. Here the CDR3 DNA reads TGCAGCGTTTCAACCTGGGGAGGCAATCAGCCCCAGCATTTT. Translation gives CSVSTWGGNQPQHF. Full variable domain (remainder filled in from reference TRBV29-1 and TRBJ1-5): SAVISQKPSRDICQRGTSLTIQCQVDSQVTMMFWYRQQPGQSLTLIATANQGSEATYESGFVIDKFPISRPNLTFSTLTVSNMSPEDSSIYLCSVSTWGGNQPQHFGDGTRLSIL.

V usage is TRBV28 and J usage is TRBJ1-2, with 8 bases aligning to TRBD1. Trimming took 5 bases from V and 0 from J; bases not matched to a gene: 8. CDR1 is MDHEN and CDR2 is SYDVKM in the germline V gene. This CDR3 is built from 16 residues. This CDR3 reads CASSVRTGLTNYGYTF. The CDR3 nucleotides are TGTGCCAGCAGTGTGAGGACAGGGCTAACTAACTATGGCTACACCTTC.

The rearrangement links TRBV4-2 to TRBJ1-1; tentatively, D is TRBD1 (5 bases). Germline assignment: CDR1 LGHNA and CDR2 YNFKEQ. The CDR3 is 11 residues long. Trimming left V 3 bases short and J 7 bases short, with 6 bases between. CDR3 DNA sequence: TGTGCCAGCAGCCAGGGGGGTGAAGCTTTCTTT. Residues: CASSQGGEAFF.

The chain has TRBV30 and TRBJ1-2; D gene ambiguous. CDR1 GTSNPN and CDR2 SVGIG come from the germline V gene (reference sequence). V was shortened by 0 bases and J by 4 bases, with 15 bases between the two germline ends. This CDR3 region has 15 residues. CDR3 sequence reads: CAWSVRRETPYGYTF. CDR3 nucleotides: TGTGCCTGGAGTGTAAGGCGGGAAACCCCCTATGGCTACACCTTC.